This T cell receptor beta chain originates from a study of patients and donors after allogeneic stem cell transplantation. V lost 4 bases and J 4 bases, leaving 14 bases between the germline ends. CDR1 and CDR2 from the germline V gene are SGDLS and YYNGEE. CDR3 size: 14 residues. This clonotype was counted only a few times. A single record per CDR3 protein comes from TCRdb applying MiXCR to the RT-PCR reads. The data hold approximately 430,000 distinct CDR3 sequences, with around 16% observed a single time. This clonotype originated in a human donor who was either an allogeneic HSCT recipient or a stem cell or donor lymphocyte infusion donor (not recorded which). It is not recorded whose cells these are; they may come from a transplant donor. Sequenced material: blood, either unsorted or a sorted T cell fraction (not recorded which). This rearrangement joins TRBV9 to TRBJ1-1; D is undetermined. CDR3 in amino acids: CASSPNTGVTEAFF. CDR3 nucleotides: TGTGCCAGCAGCCCCAACACCGGGGTCACTGAAGCTTTCTTT.